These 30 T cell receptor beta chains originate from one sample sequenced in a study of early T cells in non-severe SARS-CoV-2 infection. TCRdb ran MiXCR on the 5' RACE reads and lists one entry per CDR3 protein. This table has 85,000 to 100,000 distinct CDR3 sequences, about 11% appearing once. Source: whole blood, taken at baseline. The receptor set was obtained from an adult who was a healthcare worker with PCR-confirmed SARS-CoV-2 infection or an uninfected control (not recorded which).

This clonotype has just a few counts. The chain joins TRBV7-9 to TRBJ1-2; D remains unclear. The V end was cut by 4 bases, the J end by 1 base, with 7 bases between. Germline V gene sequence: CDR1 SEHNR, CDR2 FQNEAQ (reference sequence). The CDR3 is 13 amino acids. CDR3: CASSSGNNYGYTF. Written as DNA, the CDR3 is TGTGCCAGCAGCTCCGGGAATAACTATGGCTACACCTTC.

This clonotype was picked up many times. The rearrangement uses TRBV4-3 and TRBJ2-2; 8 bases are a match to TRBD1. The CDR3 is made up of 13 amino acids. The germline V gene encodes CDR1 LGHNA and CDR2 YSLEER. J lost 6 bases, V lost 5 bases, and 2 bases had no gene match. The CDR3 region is CASSWDRSGELFF. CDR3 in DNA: TGCGCCAGCAGCTGGGACAGGTCCGGGGAGCTGTTTTTT.

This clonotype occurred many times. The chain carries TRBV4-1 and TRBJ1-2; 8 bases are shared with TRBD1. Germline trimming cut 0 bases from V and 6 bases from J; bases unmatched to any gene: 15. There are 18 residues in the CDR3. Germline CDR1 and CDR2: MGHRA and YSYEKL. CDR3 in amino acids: CASSQDSAVRGRGNGYTF. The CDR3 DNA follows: TGCGCCAGCAGCCAAGATTCCGCGGTCAGGGGGCGAGGAAATGGCTACACCTTC.

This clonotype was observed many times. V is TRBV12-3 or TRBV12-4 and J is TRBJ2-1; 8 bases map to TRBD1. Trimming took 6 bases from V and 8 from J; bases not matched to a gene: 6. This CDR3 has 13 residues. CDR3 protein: CASRGDRGDEQFF. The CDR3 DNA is TGTGCCAGCAGAGGAGACAGGGGAGATGAGCAGTTCTTC.

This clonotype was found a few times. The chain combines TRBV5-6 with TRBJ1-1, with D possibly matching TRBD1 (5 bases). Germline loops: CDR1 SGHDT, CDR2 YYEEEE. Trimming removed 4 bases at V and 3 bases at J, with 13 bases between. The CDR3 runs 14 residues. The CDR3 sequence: CASSPGRKDTEAFF. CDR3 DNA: TGTGCCAGCAGCCCGGGACGGAAGGACACTGAAGCTTTCTTT.

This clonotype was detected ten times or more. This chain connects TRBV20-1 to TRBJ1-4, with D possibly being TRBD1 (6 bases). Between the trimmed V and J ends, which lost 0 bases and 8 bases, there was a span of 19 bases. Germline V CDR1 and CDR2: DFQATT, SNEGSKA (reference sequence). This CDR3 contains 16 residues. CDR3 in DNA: TGCAGTGCTAGAGATCAGGTGACAGGATGGGACGAAAAACTGTTTTTT. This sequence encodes CSARDQVTGWDEKLFF.

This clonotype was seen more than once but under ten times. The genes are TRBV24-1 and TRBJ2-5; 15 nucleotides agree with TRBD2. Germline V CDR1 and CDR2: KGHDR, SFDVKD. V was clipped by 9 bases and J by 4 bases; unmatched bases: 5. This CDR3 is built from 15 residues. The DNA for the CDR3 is TGTGCCACCTCTCTGGGACTAGCGGGAGGAGAGACCCAGTACTTC. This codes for CATSLGLAGGETQYF.

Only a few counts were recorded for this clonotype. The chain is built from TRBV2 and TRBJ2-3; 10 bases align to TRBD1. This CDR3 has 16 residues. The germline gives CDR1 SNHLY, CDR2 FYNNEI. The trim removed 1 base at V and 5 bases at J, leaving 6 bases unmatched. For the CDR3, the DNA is TGTGCCAGCAGTGAAGTGCGACAGGGGGCGAGAGATACGCAGTATTTT. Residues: CASSEVRQGARDTQYF.

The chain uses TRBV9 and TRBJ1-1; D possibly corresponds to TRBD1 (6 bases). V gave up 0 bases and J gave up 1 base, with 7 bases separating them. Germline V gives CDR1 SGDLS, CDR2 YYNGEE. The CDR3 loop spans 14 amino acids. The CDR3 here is CASSVEQGNTEAFF. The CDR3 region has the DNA TGTGCCAGCAGCGTAGAACAGGGGAACACTGAAGCTTTCTTT.

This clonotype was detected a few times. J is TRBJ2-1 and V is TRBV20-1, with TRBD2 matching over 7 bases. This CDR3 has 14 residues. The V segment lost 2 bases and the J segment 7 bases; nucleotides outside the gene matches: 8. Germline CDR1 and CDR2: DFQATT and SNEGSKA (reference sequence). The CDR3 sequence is CSARTSSGWNEQFF. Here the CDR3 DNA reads TGCAGTGCTAGAACTTCTAGCGGATGGAATGAGCAGTTCTTC.

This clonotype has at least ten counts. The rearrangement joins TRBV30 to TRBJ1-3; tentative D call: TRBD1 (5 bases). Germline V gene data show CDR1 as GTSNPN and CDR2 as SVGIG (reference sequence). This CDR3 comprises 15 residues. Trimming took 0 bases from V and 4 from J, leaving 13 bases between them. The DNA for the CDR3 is TGTGCCTGGAGTGTTGGAGGGACGGGCGGAAACACCATATATTTT. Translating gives CAWSVGGTGGNTIYF.

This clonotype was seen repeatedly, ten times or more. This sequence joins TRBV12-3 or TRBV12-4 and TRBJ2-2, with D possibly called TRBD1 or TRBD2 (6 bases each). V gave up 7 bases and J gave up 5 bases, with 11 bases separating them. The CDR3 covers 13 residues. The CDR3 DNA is TGTGCCAGCAACCTAGGGGGGACCGGGGAGCTGTTTTTT. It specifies CASNLGGTGELFF.

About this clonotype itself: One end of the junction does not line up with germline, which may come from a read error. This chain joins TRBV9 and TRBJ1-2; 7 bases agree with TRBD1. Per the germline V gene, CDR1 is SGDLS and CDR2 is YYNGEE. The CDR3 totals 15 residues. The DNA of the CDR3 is TGTGCCAGCAGCCCCCCAGGGGGGGAGATTTATGGCCACACCTTC. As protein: CASSPPGGEIYGHTF.

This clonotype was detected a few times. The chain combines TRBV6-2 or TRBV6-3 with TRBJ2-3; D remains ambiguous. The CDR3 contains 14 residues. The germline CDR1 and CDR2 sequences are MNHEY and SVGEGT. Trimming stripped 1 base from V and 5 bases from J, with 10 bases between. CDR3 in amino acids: CASSYFAALDTQYF. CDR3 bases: TGTGCCAGCAGTTACTTTGCAGCTTTAGATACGCAGTATTTT.

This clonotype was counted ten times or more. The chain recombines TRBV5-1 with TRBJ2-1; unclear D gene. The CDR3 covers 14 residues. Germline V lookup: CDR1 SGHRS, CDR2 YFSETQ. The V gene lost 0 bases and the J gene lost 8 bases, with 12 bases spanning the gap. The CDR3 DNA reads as TGCGCCAGCAGCTTGGCTGGCGATTCCGATGAGCAGTTCTTC. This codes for CASSLAGDSDEQFF.

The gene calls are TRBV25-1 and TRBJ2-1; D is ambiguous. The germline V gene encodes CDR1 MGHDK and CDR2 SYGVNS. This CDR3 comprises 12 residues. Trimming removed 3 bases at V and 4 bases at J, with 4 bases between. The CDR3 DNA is TGTGCCAGCAGTGATCATTACAATGAGCAGTTCTTC. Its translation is CASSDHYNEQFF. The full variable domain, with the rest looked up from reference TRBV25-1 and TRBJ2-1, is EADIYQTPRYLVIGTGKKITLECSQTMGHDKMYWYQQDPGMELHLIHYSYGVNSTEKGDLSSESTVSRIRTEHFPLTLESARPSHTSQYLCASSDHYNEQFFGPGTRLTVL.

CDR3 amino acids: CASIEQGNTGELFF. DNA for the CDR3: TGTGCCAGCATAGAACAGGGCAACACCGGGGAGCTGTTTTTT. V and J are TRBV13 and TRBJ2-2, with TRBD1 as a possible D gene (6 bases). The CDR3 is made up of 14 amino acids. The V gene's germline CDR1 is PRHDT and CDR2 FYEKMQ (reference sequence). The V end was cut by 7 bases, the J end by 2 bases, with 11 bases between. The entire variable domain, with the rest obtained from reference TRBV13 and TRBJ2-2, is as follows: AAGVIQSPRHLIKEKRETATLKCYPIPRHDTVYWYQQGPGQDPQFLISFYEKMQSDKGSIPDRFSAQQFSDYHSELNMSSLELGDSALYFCASIEQGNTGELFFGEGSRLTVL.

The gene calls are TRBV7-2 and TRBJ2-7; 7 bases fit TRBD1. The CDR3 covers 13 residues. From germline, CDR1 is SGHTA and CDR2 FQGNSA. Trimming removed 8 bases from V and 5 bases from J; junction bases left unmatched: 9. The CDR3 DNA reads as TGTGCCAGCGGATGGGACAGTCCCCACGAGCAGTACTTC. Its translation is CASGWDSPHEQYF. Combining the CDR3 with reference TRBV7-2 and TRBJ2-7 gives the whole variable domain GAGVSQSPSNKVTEKGKDVELRCDPISGHTALYWYRQSLGQGLEFLIYFQGNSAPDKSGLPSDRFSAERTGGSVSTLTIQRTQQEDSAVYLCASGWDSPHEQYFGPGTRLTVT.

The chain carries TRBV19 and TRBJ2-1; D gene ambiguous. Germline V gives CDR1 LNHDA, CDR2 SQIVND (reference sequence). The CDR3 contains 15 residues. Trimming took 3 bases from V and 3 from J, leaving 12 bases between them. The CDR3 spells CASSILPQNYNEQFF. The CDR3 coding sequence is TGTGCCAGTAGTATTCTCCCTCAGAACTACAATGAGCAGTTCTTC.

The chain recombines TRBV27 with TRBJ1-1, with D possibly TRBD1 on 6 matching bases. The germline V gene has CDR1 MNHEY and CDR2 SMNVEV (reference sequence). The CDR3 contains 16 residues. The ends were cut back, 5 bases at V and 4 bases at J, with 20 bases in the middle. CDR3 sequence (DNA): TGTGCCAGCAGTCGGGGGGCAGGGGCAATTGGCACTGAAGCTTTCTTT. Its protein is CASSRGAGAIGTEAFF.

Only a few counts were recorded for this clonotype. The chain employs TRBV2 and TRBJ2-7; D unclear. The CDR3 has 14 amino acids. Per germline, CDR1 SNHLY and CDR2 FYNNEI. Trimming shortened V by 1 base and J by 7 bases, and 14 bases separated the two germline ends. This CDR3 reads CASSEDVTAKEQYF. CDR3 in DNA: TGTGCCAGCAGTGAAGACGTTACCGCTAAGGAGCAGTACTTC.

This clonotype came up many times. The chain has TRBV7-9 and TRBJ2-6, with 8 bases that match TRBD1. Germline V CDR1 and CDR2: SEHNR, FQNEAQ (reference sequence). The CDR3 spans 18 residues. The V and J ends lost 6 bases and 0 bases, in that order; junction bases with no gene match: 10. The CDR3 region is CASSFSTGGYSGANVLTF. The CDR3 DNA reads TGTGCCAGCAGTTTTAGTACAGGGGGTTACTCTGGGGCCAACGTCCTGACTTTC.

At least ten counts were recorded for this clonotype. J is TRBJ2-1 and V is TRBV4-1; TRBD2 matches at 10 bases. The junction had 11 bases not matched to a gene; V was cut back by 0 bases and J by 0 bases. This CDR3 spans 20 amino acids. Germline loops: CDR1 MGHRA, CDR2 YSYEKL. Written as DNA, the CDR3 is TGCGCCAGCAGCCAAGATCTAGCGGGAGCGGGGGGCCCCTCCTACAATGAGCAGTTCTTC. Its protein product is CASSQDLAGAGGPSYNEQFF.

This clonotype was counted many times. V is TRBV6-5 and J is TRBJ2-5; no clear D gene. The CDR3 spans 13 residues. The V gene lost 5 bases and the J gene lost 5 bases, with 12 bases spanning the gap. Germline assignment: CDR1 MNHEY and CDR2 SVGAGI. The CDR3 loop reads CASSPPGVETQYF. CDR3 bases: TGTGCCAGCAGTCCTCCCGGAGTGGAGACCCAGTACTTC.

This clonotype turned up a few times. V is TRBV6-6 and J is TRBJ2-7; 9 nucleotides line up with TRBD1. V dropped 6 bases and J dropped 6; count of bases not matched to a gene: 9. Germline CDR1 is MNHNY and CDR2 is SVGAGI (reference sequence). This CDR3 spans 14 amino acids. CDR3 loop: CASRQGTGPSEQYF. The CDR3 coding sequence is TGTGCCAGCAGACAAGGGACAGGGCCCTCCGAGCAGTACTTC.

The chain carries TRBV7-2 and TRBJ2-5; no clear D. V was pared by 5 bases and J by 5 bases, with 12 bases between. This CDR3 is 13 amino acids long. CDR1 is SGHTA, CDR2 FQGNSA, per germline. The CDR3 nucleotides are TGTGCCAGCAGCGGCAATGCCGGGGAGACCCAGTACTTC. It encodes CASSGNAGETQYF.

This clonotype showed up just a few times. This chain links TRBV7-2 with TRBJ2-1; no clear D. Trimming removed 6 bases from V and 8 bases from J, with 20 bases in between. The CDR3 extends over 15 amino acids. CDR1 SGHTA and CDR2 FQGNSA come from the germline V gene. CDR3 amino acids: CASSTGLRHGYEQFF. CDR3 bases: TGTGCCAGCAGTACCGGGCTCCGACATGGCTATGAGCAGTTCTTC.

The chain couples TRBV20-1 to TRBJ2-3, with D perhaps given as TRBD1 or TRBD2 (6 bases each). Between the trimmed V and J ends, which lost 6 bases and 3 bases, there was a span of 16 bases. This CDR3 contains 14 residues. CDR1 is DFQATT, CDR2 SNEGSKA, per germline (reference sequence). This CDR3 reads CSAKGGPGTDTQYF. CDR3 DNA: TGCAGTGCAAAGGGGGGACCAGGTACAGATACGCAGTATTTT.

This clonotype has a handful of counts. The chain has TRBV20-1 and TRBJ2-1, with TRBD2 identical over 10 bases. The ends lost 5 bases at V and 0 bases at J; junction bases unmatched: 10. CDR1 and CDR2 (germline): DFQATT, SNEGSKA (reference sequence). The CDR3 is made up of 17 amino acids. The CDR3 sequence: CSADTGTSVGSYNEQFF. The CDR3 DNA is TGCAGTGCTGATACCGGGACTAGCGTCGGCTCCTACAATGAGCAGTTCTTC.

The CDR3 sequence is CASGLVLGTGNNEQFF. The CDR3 DNA is TGTGCTAGTGGTTTGGTACTGGGGACAGGGAATAATGAGCAGTTCTTC. The chain links TRBV12-5 to TRBJ2-1; 9 nucleotides align to TRBD1. The germline V gene has CDR1 LGHNT and CDR2 FRNRAP. J lost 7 bases, V lost 0 bases, and 7 bases had no gene match. The CDR3 has 16 amino acids.